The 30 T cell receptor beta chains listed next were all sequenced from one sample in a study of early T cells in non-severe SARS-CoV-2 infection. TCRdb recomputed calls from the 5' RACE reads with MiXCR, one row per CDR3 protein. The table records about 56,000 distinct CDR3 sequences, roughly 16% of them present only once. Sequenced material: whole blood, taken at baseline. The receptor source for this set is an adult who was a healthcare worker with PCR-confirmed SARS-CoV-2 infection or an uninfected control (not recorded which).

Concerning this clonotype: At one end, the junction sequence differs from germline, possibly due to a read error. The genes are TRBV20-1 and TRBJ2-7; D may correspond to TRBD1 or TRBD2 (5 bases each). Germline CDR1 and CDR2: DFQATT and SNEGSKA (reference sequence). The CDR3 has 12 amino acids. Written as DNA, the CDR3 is TGCAGTGCCCTGGGACGGTCCTTCGAGCAGTACTTC. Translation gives CSALGRSFEQYF.

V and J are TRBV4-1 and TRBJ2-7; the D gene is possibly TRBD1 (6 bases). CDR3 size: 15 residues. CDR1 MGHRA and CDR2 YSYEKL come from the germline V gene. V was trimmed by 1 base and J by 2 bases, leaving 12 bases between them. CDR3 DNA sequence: TGCGCCAGCAGCCAAGCCTTCGGACAGACCTACGAGCAGTACTTC. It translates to CASSQAFGQTYEQYF.

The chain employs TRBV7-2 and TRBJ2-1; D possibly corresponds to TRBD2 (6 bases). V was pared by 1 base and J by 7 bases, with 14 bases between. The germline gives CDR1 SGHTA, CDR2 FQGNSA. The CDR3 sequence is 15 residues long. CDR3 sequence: CASSLVWGTGNEQFF. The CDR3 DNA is TGTGCCAGCAGCTTAGTTTGGGGGACTGGGAATGAGCAGTTCTTC.

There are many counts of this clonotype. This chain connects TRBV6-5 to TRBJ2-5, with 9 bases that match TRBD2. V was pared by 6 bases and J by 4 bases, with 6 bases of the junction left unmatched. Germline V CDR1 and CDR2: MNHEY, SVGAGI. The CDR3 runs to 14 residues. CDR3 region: CASRPTSGRETQYF. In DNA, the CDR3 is TGTGCCAGCAGACCTACTAGCGGGCGAGAGACCCAGTACTTC.

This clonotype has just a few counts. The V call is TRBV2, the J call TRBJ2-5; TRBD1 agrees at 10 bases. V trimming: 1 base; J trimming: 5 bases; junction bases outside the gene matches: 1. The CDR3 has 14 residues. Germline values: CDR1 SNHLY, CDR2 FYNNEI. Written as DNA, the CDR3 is TGTGCCAGCAGTGAAGGGGGACAGGGGGAGACCCAGTACTTC. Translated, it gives CASSEGGQGETQYF.

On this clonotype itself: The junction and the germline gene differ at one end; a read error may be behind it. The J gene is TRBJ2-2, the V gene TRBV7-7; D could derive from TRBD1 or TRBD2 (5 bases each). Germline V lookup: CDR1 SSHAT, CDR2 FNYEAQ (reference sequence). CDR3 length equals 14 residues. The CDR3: CASSEGTATGELFF. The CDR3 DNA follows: TGTGCTAGCAGCGAGGGGACGGCCACCGGGGAGCTGTTTTTT.

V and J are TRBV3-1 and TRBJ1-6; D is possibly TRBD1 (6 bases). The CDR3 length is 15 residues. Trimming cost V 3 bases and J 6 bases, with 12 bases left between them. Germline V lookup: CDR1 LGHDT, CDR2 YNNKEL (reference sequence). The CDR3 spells CASSQSQGSNSPLHF. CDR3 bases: TGTGCCAGCAGCCAGTCCCAGGGGAGTAATTCACCCCTCCACTTT.

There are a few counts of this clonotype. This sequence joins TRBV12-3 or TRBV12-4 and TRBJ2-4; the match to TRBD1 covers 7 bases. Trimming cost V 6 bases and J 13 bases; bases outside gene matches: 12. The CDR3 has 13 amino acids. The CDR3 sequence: CASSKDRRIVQYF. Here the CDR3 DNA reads TGTGCCAGCAGCAAGGACAGGCGGATCGTGCAGTACTTC.

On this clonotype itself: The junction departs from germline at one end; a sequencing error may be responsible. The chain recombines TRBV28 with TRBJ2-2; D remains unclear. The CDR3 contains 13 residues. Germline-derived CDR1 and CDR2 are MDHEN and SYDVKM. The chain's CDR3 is CASTPPAPGELFF. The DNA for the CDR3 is TGTGCCAGCACCCCACCGGCACCCGGCGAGCTGTTTTTT.

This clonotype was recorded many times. CDR3 in amino acids: CASSQFADTQYF. For the CDR3, the DNA is TGTGCCAGCAGCCAATTCGCAGATACGCAGTATTTT. The chain carries TRBV7-6 and TRBJ2-3; D remains unclear. Germline V gene data show CDR1 as SGHVS and CDR2 as FNYEAQ. V lost 5 bases and J 4 bases, leaving 7 bases between the germline ends. The CDR3 has 12 residues.

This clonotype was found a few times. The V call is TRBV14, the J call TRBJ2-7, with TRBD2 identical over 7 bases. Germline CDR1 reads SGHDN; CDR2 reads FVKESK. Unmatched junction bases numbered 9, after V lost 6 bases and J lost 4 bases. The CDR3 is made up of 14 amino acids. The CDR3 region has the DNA TGTGCCAGCAGAGCGAGCGGGACTGGTTACGAGCAGTACTTC. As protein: CASRASGTGYEQYF.

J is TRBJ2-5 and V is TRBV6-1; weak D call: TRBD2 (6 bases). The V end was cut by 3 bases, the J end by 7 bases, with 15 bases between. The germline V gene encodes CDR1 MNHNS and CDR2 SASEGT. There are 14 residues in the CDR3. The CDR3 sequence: CASSDAGSGGTQYF. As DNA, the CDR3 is TGTGCCAGCAGTGATGCGGGGTCGGGCGGGACCCAGTACTTC.

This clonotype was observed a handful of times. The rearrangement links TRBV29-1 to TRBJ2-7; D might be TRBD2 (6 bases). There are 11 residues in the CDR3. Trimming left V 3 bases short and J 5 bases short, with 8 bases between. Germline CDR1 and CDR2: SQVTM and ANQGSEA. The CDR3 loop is CSVDGGNEQYF. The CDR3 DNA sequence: TGCAGCGTTGACGGAGGGAACGAGCAGTACTTC.

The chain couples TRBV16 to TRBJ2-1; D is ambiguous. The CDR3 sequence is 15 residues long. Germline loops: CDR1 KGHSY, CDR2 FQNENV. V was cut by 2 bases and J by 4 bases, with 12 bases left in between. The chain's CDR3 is CASSQPLTEYNEQFF. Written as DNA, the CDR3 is TGTGCCAGCAGCCAACCCCTAACCGAATACAATGAGCAGTTCTTC.

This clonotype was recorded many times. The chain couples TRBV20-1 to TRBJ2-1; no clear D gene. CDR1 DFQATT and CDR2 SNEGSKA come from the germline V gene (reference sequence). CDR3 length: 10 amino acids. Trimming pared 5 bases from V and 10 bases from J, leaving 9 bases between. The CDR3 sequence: CSAGVGEQFF. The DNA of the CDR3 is TGCAGTGCTGGGGTCGGGGAGCAGTTCTTC.

The CDR3 DNA is TGTGCCAGCAGCGCTCAAACAGGGGGCGATCACTATGGCTACACCTTC. This codes for CASSAQTGGDHYGYTF. J is TRBJ1-2 and V is TRBV9; 9 nucleotides line up with TRBD1. Germline lookup yields CDR1 SGDLS and CDR2 YYNGEE. This CDR3 has 16 residues. V was pared by 3 bases and J by 3 bases, with 9 bases of the junction left unmatched.

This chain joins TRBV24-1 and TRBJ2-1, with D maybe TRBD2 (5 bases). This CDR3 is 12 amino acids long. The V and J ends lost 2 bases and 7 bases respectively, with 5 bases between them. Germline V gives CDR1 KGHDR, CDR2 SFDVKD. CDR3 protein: CATSDWRNEQFF. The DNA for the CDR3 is TGTGCCACCAGTGATTGGAGGAATGAGCAGTTCTTC.

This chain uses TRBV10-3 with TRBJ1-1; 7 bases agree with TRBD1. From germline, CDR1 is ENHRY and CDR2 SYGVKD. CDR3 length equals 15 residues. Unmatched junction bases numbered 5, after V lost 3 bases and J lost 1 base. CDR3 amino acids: CAISDSGQPNTEAFF. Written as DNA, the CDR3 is TGTGCCATCAGTGACTCGGGACAGCCGAACACTGAAGCTTTCTTT.

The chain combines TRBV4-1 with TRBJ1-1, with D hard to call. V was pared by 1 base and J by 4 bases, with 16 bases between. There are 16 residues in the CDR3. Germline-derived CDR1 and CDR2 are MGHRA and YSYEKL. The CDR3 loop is CASSQVSQGFFTEAFF. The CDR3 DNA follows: TGCGCCAGCAGCCAAGTCTCACAAGGGTTTTTCACTGAAGCTTTCTTT.

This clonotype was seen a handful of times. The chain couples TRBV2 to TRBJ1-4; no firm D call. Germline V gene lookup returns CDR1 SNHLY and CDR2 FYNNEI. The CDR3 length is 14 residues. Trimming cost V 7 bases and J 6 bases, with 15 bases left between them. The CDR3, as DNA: TGTGCCAGCACCTACACCCCAAGAGATGAAAAACTGTTTTTT. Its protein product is CASTYTPRDEKLFF. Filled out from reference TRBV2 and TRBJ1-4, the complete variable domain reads EPEVTQTPSHQVTQMGQEVILRCVPISNHLYFYWYRQILGQKVEFLVSFYNNEISEKSEIFDDQFSVERPDGSNFTLKIRSTKLEDSAMYFCASTYTPRDEKLFFGSGTQLSVL.

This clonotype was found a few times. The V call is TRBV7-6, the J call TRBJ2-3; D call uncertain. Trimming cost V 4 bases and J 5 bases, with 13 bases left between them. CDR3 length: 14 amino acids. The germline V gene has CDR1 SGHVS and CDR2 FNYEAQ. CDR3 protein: CASSSPNQGDTQYF. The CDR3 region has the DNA TGTGCCAGCAGCTCGCCGAACCAAGGAGATACGCAGTATTTT.

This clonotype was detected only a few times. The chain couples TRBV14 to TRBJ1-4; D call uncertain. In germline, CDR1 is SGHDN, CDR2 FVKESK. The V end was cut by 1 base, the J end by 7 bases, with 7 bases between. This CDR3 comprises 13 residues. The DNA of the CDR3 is TGTGCCAGCAGCCAAGGGAGGGTTGAAAAACTGTTTTTT. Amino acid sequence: CASSQGRVEKLFF.

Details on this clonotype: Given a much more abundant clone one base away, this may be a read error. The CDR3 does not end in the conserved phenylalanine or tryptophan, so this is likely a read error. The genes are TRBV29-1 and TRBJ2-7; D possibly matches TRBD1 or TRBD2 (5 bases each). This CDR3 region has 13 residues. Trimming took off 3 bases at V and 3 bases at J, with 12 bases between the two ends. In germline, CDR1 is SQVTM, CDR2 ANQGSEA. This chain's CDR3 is CSVDVDGGYEQYI. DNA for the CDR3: TGCAGCGTTGACGTTGATGGGGGCTACGAGCAGTACATC.

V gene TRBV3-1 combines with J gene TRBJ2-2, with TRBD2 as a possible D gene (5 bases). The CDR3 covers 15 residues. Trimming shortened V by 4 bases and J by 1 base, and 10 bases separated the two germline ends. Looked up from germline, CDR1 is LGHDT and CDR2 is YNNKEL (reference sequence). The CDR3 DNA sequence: TGTGCCAGCAGCCTTCTTGCGGGGAACACCGGGGAGCTGTTTTTT. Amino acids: CASSLLAGNTGELFF.

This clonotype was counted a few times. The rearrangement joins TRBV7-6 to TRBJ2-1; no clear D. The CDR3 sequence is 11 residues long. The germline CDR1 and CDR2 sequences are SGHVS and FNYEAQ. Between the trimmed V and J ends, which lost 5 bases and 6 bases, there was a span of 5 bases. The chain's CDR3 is CASSVGNEQFF. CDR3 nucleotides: TGTGCCAGCAGCGTCGGCAATGAGCAGTTCTTC.

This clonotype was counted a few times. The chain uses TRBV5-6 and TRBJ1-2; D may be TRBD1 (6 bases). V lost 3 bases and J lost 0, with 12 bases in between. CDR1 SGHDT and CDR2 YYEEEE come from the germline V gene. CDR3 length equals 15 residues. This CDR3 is CASSWGTPANYGYTF. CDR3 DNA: TGTGCCAGCAGCTGGGGGACACCAGCTAACTATGGCTACACCTTC.

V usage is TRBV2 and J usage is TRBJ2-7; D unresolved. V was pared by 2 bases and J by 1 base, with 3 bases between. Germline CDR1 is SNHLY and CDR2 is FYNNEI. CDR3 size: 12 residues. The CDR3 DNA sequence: TGTGCCAGCAGTGAACAATCCTACGAGCAGTACTTC. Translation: CASSEQSYEQYF.

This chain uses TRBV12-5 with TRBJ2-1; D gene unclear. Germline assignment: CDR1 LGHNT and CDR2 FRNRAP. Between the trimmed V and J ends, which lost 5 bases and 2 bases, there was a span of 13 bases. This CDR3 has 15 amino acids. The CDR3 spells CASGQAVPTYNEQFF. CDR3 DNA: TGTGCTAGTGGTCAGGCCGTTCCTACCTACAATGAGCAGTTCTTC.

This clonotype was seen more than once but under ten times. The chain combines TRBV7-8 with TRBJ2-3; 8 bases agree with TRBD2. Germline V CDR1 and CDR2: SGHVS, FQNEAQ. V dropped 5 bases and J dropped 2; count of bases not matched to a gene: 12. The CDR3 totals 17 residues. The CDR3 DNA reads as TGTGCCAGCAGCCCCCAGAGGACTAGCTGGGTCACAGATACGCAGTATTTT. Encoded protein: CASSPQRTSWVTDTQYF.

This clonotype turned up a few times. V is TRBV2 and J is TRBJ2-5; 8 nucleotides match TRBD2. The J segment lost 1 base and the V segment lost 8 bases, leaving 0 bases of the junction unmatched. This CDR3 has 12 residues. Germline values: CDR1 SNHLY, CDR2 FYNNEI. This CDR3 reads CASAGGQETQYF. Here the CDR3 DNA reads TGTGCCAGCGCGGGAGGCCAAGAGACCCAGTACTTC.